This section outlines one T cell receptor beta chain sequence together with its context. In the study's own analysis: Estimation of nucleated cell counts was performed using reference gene primer amplification. Some clones are missing from TCRdb's copy, which holds only in-frame ones; the method was immunoSEQ multiplex PCR. V, J and clone size are those of that table, while D and trimming were read from the DNA. This repertoire shows 200,000 to 250,000 clones, 85% to 90% found once; its top ten account for almost 4.5%. The data belong to a study of blood T cell repertoires in COVID-19. Trimming cost V 4 bases and J 2 bases, with 15 bases left between them. Germline V gene sequence: CDR1 ENHRY, CDR2 SYGVKD. The CDR3 covers 16 residues.

The origin of this receptor is a man aged 45-60 years with acute or convalescent COVID-19. The chain is built from TRBV10-3 and TRBJ1-3; D perhaps matches TRBD1 (6 bases). The sequenced sample was peripheral blood. The CDR3 nucleotides read TGTGCCATCAGTGCTCCCGGGACAATGACTGGAAACACCATATATTTT. Translation gives CAISAPGTMTGNTIYF.